The 22 T cell receptor beta chains below come from one sample, sequenced in a study of blood T cell repertoires in COVID-19. Libraries were prepared by immunoSEQ multiplex PCR; TCRdb keeps only in-frame clonotypes and omits some of them. The top ten clones hold 8% of a sample with 120,000 to 150,000 clones, 70% to 90% of them seen once. The sequenced sample was peripheral blood. Source of these receptors: a woman aged 60-75 years with COVID-19, enrolled during active disease.

The chain carries TRBV9 and TRBJ1-1, with D possibly TRBD1 on 6 matching bases. The V end lost 0 bases, the J end lost 4 bases, and 22 bases lay between the germline ends. Germline V CDR1 and CDR2: SGDLS, YYNGEE. The CDR3 length is 18 residues. CDR3: CASSVVPRTPRGATEAFF. The CDR3 coding sequence is TGTGCCAGCAGCGTAGTCCCGAGGACACCCCGGGGGGCCACTGAAGCTTTCTTT. Combining the CDR3 with reference TRBV9 and TRBJ1-1 gives the whole variable domain DSGVTQTPKHLITATGQRVTLRCSPRSGDLSVYWYQQSLDQGLQFLIQYYNGEERAKGNILERFSAQQFPDLHSELNLSSLELGDSALYFCASSVVPRTPRGATEAFFGQGTRLTVV.

The chain joins TRBV6-5 to TRBJ1-1; 9 bases are a match to TRBD1. The germline gives CDR1 MNHEY, CDR2 SVGAGI. The CDR3 loop spans 13 amino acids. V gave up 11 bases and J gave up 4 bases; unmatched junction bases: 8. The DNA of the CDR3 is TGTGCCTCGCGGCCGGGACAGGGCACTGAAGCTTTCTTT. Translating it yields CASRPGQGTEAFF.

Notes on this clone: At one end, the junction sequence differs from germline, possibly due to a read error. J is TRBJ1-2 and V is TRBV15, with 10 bases matching TRBD1. Looked up from germline, CDR1 is LNHNV and CDR2 is YYDKDF (reference sequence). The CDR3 extends over 12 amino acids. CDR3 amino acids: CATSTRDRGFTF. For the CDR3, the DNA is TGTGCCACCAGCACACGGGACAGGGGCTTCACCTTC.

The gene calls are TRBV7-8 and TRBJ2-5, with 9 positions matching TRBD1. The junction had 3 bases not matched to a gene; V was cut back by 4 bases and J by 3 bases. Germline CDR1 and CDR2: SGHVS and FQNEAQ. This CDR3 has 14 residues. CDR3 nucleotide sequence: TGTGCCAGCAGCTACAGACAGGGGGAAGAGACCCAGTACTTC. Protein sequence: CASSYRQGEETQYF.

The chain couples TRBV6-4 to TRBJ2-3; 12 bases match TRBD2. The CDR3 loop spans 16 amino acids. J was trimmed by 2 bases and V by 3 bases; bases with no gene match: 3. Germline loops: CDR1 MRHNA, CDR2 SNTAGT. The CDR3 loop is CASSEASGGATDTQYF. DNA for the CDR3: TGTGCCAGCAGTGAAGCTAGCGGGGGGGCCACAGATACGCAGTATTTT.

The V and J genes are TRBV4-1 and TRBJ2-7, with 8 bases aligning to TRBD1. This CDR3 region has 15 residues. Trimming took 1 base from V and 4 from J; bases not matched to a gene: 6. Germline V gives CDR1 MGHRA, CDR2 YSYEKL. The CDR3 spells CASSQAGQGPYEQYF. In nucleotides, the CDR3 is TGCGCCAGCAGCCAAGCAGGACAGGGTCCTTACGAGCAGTACTTC.

V and J are TRBV11-2 and TRBJ1-2; a weak D match, TRBD1 (6 bases). The germline gives CDR1 SGHAT, CDR2 FQNNGV. The CDR3 consists of 13 residues. Trimming left V 5 bases short and J 2 bases short, with 9 bases between. The CDR3 coding sequence is TGTGCCAGCAGCCAGCAGGGGAACTATGGCTACACCTTC. This encodes CASSQQGNYGYTF.

V usage is TRBV12-3 or TRBV12-4 and J usage is TRBJ1-1, with D possibly being TRBD1 (6 bases). The CDR3 totals 13 residues. The V end lost 6 bases, the J end lost 7 bases, and 15 bases lay between the germline ends. CDR3: CASSRDTRDEAFF. The DNA for the CDR3 is TGTGCCAGCAGCCGGGACACTAGGGATGAAGCTTTCTTT.

The V gene is TRBV19, the J gene TRBJ2-3, with TRBD1 matching 8 bases. The CDR3 consists of 15 residues. V was clipped by 10 bases and J by 2 bases; unmatched bases: 11. Germline CDR1 LNHDA, CDR2 SQIVND (reference sequence). This CDR3 reads CATDATGDFTDTQYF. CDR3 nucleotides: TGTGCCACCGACGCGACAGGGGACTTCACAGATACGCAGTATTTT.

V gene TRBV9 combines with J gene TRBJ2-2; D remains unclear. The CDR3 length is 13 residues. CDR1 and CDR2 (germline): SGDLS, YYNGEE. Between the trimmed V and J ends, which lost 0 bases and 4 bases, there was a span of 4 bases. CDR3 bases: TGTGCCAGCAGCGTAGCGGGCACCGGGGAGCTGTTTTTT. Translating gives CASSVAGTGELFF.

J is TRBJ1-1 and V is TRBV5-1; D may be TRBD1 (6 bases). Trimming stripped 0 bases from V and 6 bases from J, with 12 bases between. Germline values: CDR1 SGHRS, CDR2 YFSETQ. The CDR3 contains 14 residues. CDR3 nucleotide sequence: TGCGCCAGCAGCTTGGGACAGGTGGTCGCTGAAGCTTTCTTT. This sequence encodes CASSLGQVVAEAFF.

The rearrangement links TRBV7-3 to TRBJ2-7; 8 bases line up with TRBD2. The germline gives CDR1 SGHTA, CDR2 FQGTGA. This CDR3 has 21 residues. V lost 1 base to trimming and J lost 0 bases; unmatched junction nucleotides: 20. CDR3 in amino acids: CASSLMPTSGAYTDSSYEQYF. CDR3 nucleotide sequence: TGTGCCAGCAGCTTAATGCCAACTAGCGGAGCGTATACCGATAGCTCCTACGAGCAGTACTTC.

The chain combines TRBV6-2 or TRBV6-3 with TRBJ2-7; 7 bases are a match to TRBD1. CDR1 is MNHEY, CDR2 SVGEGT, per germline. The CDR3 extends over 13 amino acids. The J segment lost 4 bases and the V segment lost 5 bases, leaving 5 bases of the junction unmatched. The CDR3 DNA reads TGTGCCAGCAGTCTTAGACAGGGATACGAGCAGTACTTC. It is translated as CASSLRQGYEQYF.

The chain joins TRBV27 to TRBJ1-6; D gene uncertain. Germline CDR1 reads MNHEY; CDR2 reads SMNVEV (reference sequence). Trimming removed 2 bases from V and 0 bases from J, with 5 bases in between. CDR3 length: 15 residues. In DNA, the CDR3 is TGTGCCAGCAGTTTAGCTAGCTCCTATAATTCACCCCTCCACTTT. It specifies CASSLASSYNSPLHF.

The genes are TRBV5-6 and TRBJ1-2; a possible D gene is TRBD1 (6 bases). Between the trimmed V and J ends, which lost 5 bases and 4 bases, there was a span of 21 bases. CDR1 is SGHDT, CDR2 YYEEEE, per germline. CDR3 length: 16 amino acids. This CDR3 reads CASRSRPQGSFYGYTF. CDR3 nucleotides: TGTGCCAGCAGGTCCAGGCCTCAGGGGTCGTTCTATGGCTACACCTTC.

The rearrangement links TRBV7-3 to TRBJ2-3; 7 nucleotides align to TRBD2. The germline V gene encodes CDR1 SGHTA and CDR2 FQGTGA. This CDR3 contains 15 residues. Trimming removed 5 bases from V and 4 bases from J; junction bases left unmatched: 9. The CDR3 loop is CASSRTSLFPDTQYF. CDR3 DNA sequence: TGTGCCAGCAGCCGGACTAGTCTTTTTCCAGATACGCAGTATTTT.

CDR3 nucleotides: TGCAGTGCTAGAGATAGTGACGAGCAGTACTTC. Encoded protein: CSARDSDEQYF. V and J are TRBV20-1 and TRBJ2-7, with D hard to call. Looked up from germline, CDR1 is DFQATT and CDR2 is SNEGSKA (reference sequence). Trimming left V 0 bases short and J 5 bases short, with 5 bases between. The CDR3 is 11 amino acids.

The chain has TRBV5-4 and TRBJ1-4; D remains unclear. Per germline, CDR1 SGHNT and CDR2 YYREEE (reference sequence). The CDR3 is 12 amino acids. V lost 3 bases and J 16 bases, leaving 16 bases between the germline ends. In DNA, the CDR3 is TGTGCCAGCAGCTCCGGCGGCCCGGAGGCGTTTTTT. Translating it yields CASSSGGPEAFF.

This clone was observed once. V usage is TRBV6-5 and J usage is TRBJ1-1; no clear D gene. V lost 6 bases to trimming and J lost 0 bases, with 2 bases between them. The CDR3 covers 11 residues. CDR1 and CDR2 from the germline V gene are MNHEY and SVGAGI. In DNA form, the CDR3 reads TGTGCCAGCAGCATGAACACTGAAGCTTTCTTT. This codes for CASSMNTEAFF.

The chain combines TRBV27 with TRBJ2-7, with 12 bases matching TRBD1. Trimming cost V 1 base and J 0 bases; bases outside gene matches: 16. The CDR3 is 21 amino acids. Germline V gene data show CDR1 as MNHEY and CDR2 as SMNVEV (reference sequence). The CDR3 sequence: CASSLFSVGTGGPKSSYEQYF. CDR3 nucleotide sequence: TGTGCCAGCAGTTTATTTTCTGTCGGGACAGGGGGCCCGAAAAGCTCCTACGAGCAGTACTTC.

The J gene is TRBJ2-7, the V gene TRBV19; 9 bases line up with TRBD1. Germline V lookup: CDR1 LNHDA, CDR2 SQIVND (reference sequence). V shed 4 bases, J shed 3 bases, and the junction held 10 bases outside the gene matches. This CDR3 contains 16 residues. CDR3 bases: TGTGCCAGTAGTACCAAGTCCGGGACAGGGTACTACGAGCAGTACTTC. It codes for CASSTKSGTGYYEQYF.

The chain has TRBV4-1 and TRBJ1-6; TRBD1 is a possible D gene (6 bases). Germline assignment: CDR1 MGHRA and CDR2 YSYEKL. V dropped 0 bases and J dropped 6 bases, with 9 bases sitting between them. CDR3 length: 15 residues. The DNA of the CDR3 is TGCGCCAGCAGCCAAGAGGGGGCGCTTAATTCACCCCTCCACTTT. Its protein is CASSQEGALNSPLHF.